Shown below are 27 T cell receptor beta chains from a single sample sequenced in a study of T cell responses to AZD1222 COVID-19 vaccine. Sequencing used immunoSEQ multiplex PCR; TCRdb keeps in-frame clones, though not all of them. This table holds about 97,000 clones, approximately 91% found once. The sample in question was peripheral blood, obtained on day 0 of AZD1222 vaccination. The receptors come from an adult in good health.

V and J are TRBV5-4 and TRBJ2-1; D ambiguous. Trimming stripped 3 bases from V and 7 bases from J, with 17 bases between. Germline values: CDR1 SGHNT, CDR2 YYREEE (reference sequence). The CDR3 loop spans 15 amino acids. Here the CDR3 reads CASSYGPSLGNEQFF. CDR3 nucleotides: TGTGCCAGCAGCTACGGACCCAGCCTAGGGAATGAGCAGTTCTTC.

V gene TRBV6-5 combines with J gene TRBJ1-1; 7 nucleotides align to TRBD1. Germline CDR1 reads MNHEY; CDR2 reads SVGAGI. The J segment lost 7 bases and the V segment lost 6 bases, leaving 11 bases of the junction unmatched. CDR3 length equals 14 residues. CDR3 nucleotides: TGTGCCAGCAGGACAGGGTTGGGGATCCTTGAAGCTTTCTTT. Translated, it gives CASRTGLGILEAFF.

V is TRBV11-2 and J is TRBJ1-6; TRBD1 might be the D (5 bases). V shed 4 bases and J shed 3 bases, with 10 bases lying between them. Looked up from germline, CDR1 is SGHAT and CDR2 is FQNNGV. The CDR3 is 15 residues long. The CDR3 bases are TGTGCCAGCAGCTCCGCGGGACGCTATAATTCACCCCTCCACTTT. Amino acid sequence: CASSSAGRYNSPLHF.

The chain couples TRBV7-2 to TRBJ1-6; 7 bases match TRBD1. The CDR3 has 16 residues. From germline, CDR1 is SGHTA and CDR2 FQGNSA. The trim removed 5 bases at V and 1 base at J, leaving 5 bases unmatched. CDR3 sequence (DNA): TGTGCCAGCAGCCCCCGACAGGGATCCTATAATTCACCCCTCCACTTT. Protein: CASSPRQGSYNSPLHF.

This rearrangement joins TRBV3-1 (or the pseudogene TRBV3-2) to TRBJ2-3; no reliable D call. V was cut by 5 bases and J by 5 bases, with 14 bases left in between. The CDR3 runs 14 residues. Germline V CDR1 and CDR2: LGHDT, YNNKEL (reference sequence). CDR3 amino acids: CASSEVFIGDTQYF. The DNA for the CDR3 is TGTGCCAGCAGCGAAGTCTTTATTGGAGATACGCAGTATTTT.

The rearrangement links TRBV10-3 to TRBJ1-3; D not certain. V gave up 0 bases and J gave up 4 bases, with 10 bases separating them. Germline V gene lookup returns CDR1 ENHRY and CDR2 SYGVKD. The CDR3 has 15 amino acids. Here the CDR3 DNA reads TGTGCCATCAGTGAGTCGAGGGCACGGGGAAACACCATATATTTT. Translated: CAISESRARGNTIYF.

DNA for the CDR3: TGTGCCAGTAGTATAGATCGTCGCGAGCAGTACTTC. It yields the protein CASSIDRREQYF. V and J are TRBV19 and TRBJ2-7; the D is unclear. The CDR3 loop spans 12 amino acids. CDR1 and CDR2 from the germline V gene are LNHDA and SQIVND (reference sequence). V was shortened by 0 bases and J by 6 bases, with 6 bases between the two germline ends. Using reference TRBV19 and TRBJ2-7 for the parts outside the CDR3, the full variable domain is DGGITQSPKYLFRKEGQNVTLSCEQNLNHDAMYWYRQDPGQGLRLIYYSQIVNDFQKGDIAEGYSVSREKKESFPLTVTSAQKNPTAFYLCASSIDRREQYFGPGTRLTVT.

The rearrangement links TRBV3-1 (or the pseudogene TRBV3-2) to TRBJ1-4, with D unresolved. Germline V gene lookup returns CDR1 LGHDT and CDR2 YNNKEL (reference sequence). This CDR3 has 15 amino acids. V lost 4 bases and J 7 bases, leaving 16 bases between the germline ends. This CDR3 reads CASSLQQNVGEKLFF. The CDR3 DNA reads TGTGCCAGCAGCCTACAGCAGAATGTCGGTGAAAAACTGTTTTTT.

The chain links TRBV11-3 to TRBJ1-1; D is perhaps TRBD1 (5 bases). Germline CDR1 is SGHNT and CDR2 is YENEEA. CDR3 length: 13 residues. V was cut by 5 bases and J by 0 bases, with 7 bases left in between. The CDR3 bases are TGTGCCAGCAGCGACAGAATGAACACTGAAGCTTTCTTT. This translates into CASSDRMNTEAFF. Complete variable domain (other parts from reference TRBV11-3 and TRBJ1-1): EAGVVQSPRYKIIEKKQPVAFWCNPISGHNTLYWYLQNLGQGPELLIRYENEEAVDDSQLPKDRFSAERLKGVDSTLKIQPAELGDSAVYLCASSDRMNTEAFFGQGTRLTVV.

The chain recombines TRBV7-2 with TRBJ1-2, with D perhaps matching TRBD1 (5 bases). This CDR3 contains 13 residues. V gave up 5 bases and J gave up 4 bases, with 11 bases separating them. Looked up from germline, CDR1 is SGHTA and CDR2 is FQGNSA. DNA of the CDR3: TGTGCCAGCAGCCCCGACAGTAGCTATGGCTACACCTTC. Encoded protein: CASSPDSSYGYTF.

This clone was observed a handful of times. The genes are TRBV11-2 and TRBJ1-3; unclear D gene. The V gene lost 5 bases and the J gene lost 0 bases, with 11 bases spanning the gap. The CDR3 contains 15 residues. Germline V gene sequence: CDR1 SGHAT, CDR2 FQNNGV. In DNA form, the CDR3 reads TGTGCCAGCAGCCCCTGGAAAAGCTCTGGAAACACCATATATTTT. This gives the protein CASSPWKSSGNTIYF.

This rearrangement joins TRBV19 to TRBJ1-5; D may be TRBD1 (6 bases). Deletions cut 3 bases from V and 5 bases from J, with 14 bases between. The CDR3 runs 15 residues. Germline assignment: CDR1 LNHDA and CDR2 SQIVND (reference sequence). The CDR3 here is CASSIRVDSYQPQHF. The CDR3 coding sequence is TGTGCCAGTAGTATTAGGGTGGACAGCTATCAGCCCCAGCATTTT.

The chain has TRBV19 and TRBJ2-7, with D perhaps matching TRBD1 or TRBD2 (5 bases each). There are 14 residues in the CDR3. Trimming shortened V by 4 bases and J by 3 bases, and 13 bases separated the two germline ends. CDR1 and CDR2 from the germline V gene are LNHDA and SQIVND (reference sequence). The CDR3 DNA reads as TGTGCCAGTAGTACACCAGGGAGTCGCTACGAGCAGTACTTC. Its translation is CASSTPGSRYEQYF.

The rearrangement joins TRBV14 to TRBJ1-2; 9 bases match TRBD1. CDR1 is SGHDN, CDR2 FVKESK, per germline. The V and J ends lost 4 bases and 6 bases, in that order; junction bases with no gene match: 3. The CDR3 has 13 amino acids. In DNA form, the CDR3 reads TGTGCCAGCAGCCGGGGACAGGGCGATGGCTACACCTTC. It encodes CASSRGQGDGYTF. Complete variable domain (other parts from reference TRBV14 and TRBJ1-2): EAGVTQFPSHSVIEKGQTVTLRCDPISGHDNLYWYRRVMGKEIKFLLHFVKESKQDESGMPNNRFLAERTGGTYSTLKVQPAELEDSGVYFCASSRGQGDGYTFGSGTRLTVV.

The chain joins TRBV14 to TRBJ1-2, with unresolved D. Trimming stripped 1 base from V and 8 bases from J, with 11 bases between. The CDR3 covers 13 residues. The germline V gene encodes CDR1 SGHDN and CDR2 FVKESK. CDR3 loop: CASSQVPGRGYTF. The DNA for the CDR3 is TGTGCCAGCAGCCAAGTACCAGGTCGGGGCTACACCTTC.

The chain employs TRBV7-2 and TRBJ1-2; unclear D gene. Germline CDR1 SGHTA, CDR2 FQGNSA. This CDR3 is 15 amino acids long. V was shortened by 6 bases and J by 9 bases, with 23 bases between the two germline ends. CDR3 loop: CASSFSNPTARSYTF. The CDR3 nucleotides are TGTGCCAGCAGTTTCTCCAACCCGACGGCCCGGAGCTACACCTTC.

This clone was observed a single time. The chain combines TRBV6-5 with TRBJ2-5; tentative D call: TRBD2 (6 bases). Per germline, CDR1 MNHEY and CDR2 SVGAGI. The CDR3 runs to 14 residues. V dropped 6 bases and J dropped 2 bases, with 13 bases sitting between them. CDR3 residues: CASSRGTPQETQYF. CDR3 coding DNA: TGTGCCAGCAGCCGGGGGACTCCGCAAGAGACCCAGTACTTC.

This clone was recorded a few times. The J gene is TRBJ1-2, the V gene TRBV3-1 (or the pseudogene TRBV3-2); tentative D call: TRBD1 (6 bases). Germline CDR1 LGHDT, CDR2 YNNKEL (reference sequence). V was cut by 4 bases and J by 4 bases, with 13 bases left in between. The CDR3 totals 14 residues. The CDR3: CASSPGVVGYGYTF. CDR3 nucleotide sequence: TGTGCCAGCAGCCCAGGGGTGGTCGGCTATGGCTACACCTTC.

This chain uses TRBV19 with TRBJ1-3; D is uncertain. This CDR3 contains 16 residues. CDR1 and CDR2 (germline): LNHDA, SQIVND (reference sequence). V was shortened by 3 bases and J by 1 base, with 13 bases between the two germline ends. CDR3 amino acids: CASSISGGPSGNTIYF. The CDR3 nucleotides read TGTGCCAGTAGTATTTCCGGTGGACCTTCTGGAAACACCATATATTTT.

J is TRBJ1-6 and V is TRBV3-1 (or the pseudogene TRBV3-2), with D possibly TRBD1 on 5 matching bases. Germline V gene lookup returns CDR1 LGHDT and CDR2 YNNKEL (reference sequence). V dropped 4 bases and J dropped 10 bases, with 23 bases sitting between them. The CDR3 runs to 17 residues. Written as DNA, the CDR3 is TGTGCCAGCAGCCGCCAGGCCGCTGGCAGGGTATCCTCACCCCTCCACTTT. The encoded protein is CASSRQAAGRVSSPLHF.

The V gene is TRBV6-2 or TRBV6-3, the J gene TRBJ1-2; D uncertain. The germline V and J ends were trimmed by 6 bases and 8 bases, with 16 bases remaining between them. This CDR3 is built from 13 residues. Germline V gives CDR1 MNHEY, CDR2 SVGEGT. The CDR3 protein is CASSKFRIRGYTF. In DNA, the CDR3 is TGTGCCAGCAGCAAATTCCGAATTCGAGGCTACACCTTC.

The V gene is TRBV5-1, the J gene TRBJ2-3, with TRBD1 matching 7 bases. The CDR3 runs 15 residues. CDR1 and CDR2 (germline): SGHRS, YFSETQ. The ends lost 0 bases at V and 2 bases at J; junction bases unmatched: 3. CDR3 residues: CASSLDGTVTDTQYF. The CDR3 DNA sequence: TGCGCCAGCAGCTTGGATGGGACAGTCACAGATACGCAGTATTTT.

The V and J genes are TRBV7-3 and TRBJ2-3, with D perhaps matching TRBD2 (5 bases). Per germline, CDR1 SGHTA and CDR2 FQGTGA. CDR3 length: 15 residues. V was clipped by 5 bases and J by 0 bases, with 12 bases between them. The CDR3 region is CASSPIGVSTDTQYF. The CDR3 bases are TGTGCCAGCAGCCCGATCGGGGTGAGCACAGATACGCAGTATTTT. The full variable domain, rest sourced from reference TRBV7-3 and TRBJ2-3, is GAGVSQTPSNKVTEKGKYVELRCDPISGHTALYWYRQSLGQGPEFLIYFQGTGAADDSGLPNDRFFAVRPEGSVSTLKIQRTERGDSAVYLCASSPIGVSTDTQYFGPGTRLTVL.

This clone was found a few times. This chain connects TRBV11-3 to TRBJ1-4; 11 nucleotides line up with TRBD1. This CDR3 region has 14 residues. Germline V lookup: CDR1 SGHNT, CDR2 YENEEA. The ends lost 6 bases at V and 8 bases at J; junction bases unmatched: 5. For the CDR3, the DNA is TGTGCCAGCAGGGACAGGGGGCGAAGCGAAAAACTGTTTTTT. As protein: CASRDRGRSEKLFF.

This rearrangement joins TRBV20-1 to TRBJ2-3; D ambiguous. The CDR3 consists of 11 residues. Trimming stripped 5 bases from V and 4 bases from J, with 7 bases between. Per germline, CDR1 DFQATT and CDR2 SNEGSKA (reference sequence). CDR3 bases: TGCAGTGCTCTTAGGGCAGATACGCAGTATTTT. It is translated as CSALRADTQYF.

The chain has TRBV6-5 and TRBJ2-7, with a tentative D call TRBD1 (6 bases). Trimming left V 10 bases short and J 0 bases short, with 13 bases between. Germline V gene data show CDR1 as MNHEY and CDR2 as SVGAGI. CDR3 size: 13 residues. For the CDR3, the DNA is TGTGCCACCGCCGGGACAAACTCCTACGAGCAGTACTTC. It codes for CATAGTNSYEQYF.

This clone is a singleton in its sample. In the same sample, other DNA sequences code for this CDR3. This chain connects TRBV6-5 to TRBJ1-2; D possibly corresponds to TRBD1 (6 bases). V was pared by 5 bases and J by 5 bases, with 9 bases between. This CDR3 spans 12 amino acids. In germline, CDR1 is MNHEY, CDR2 SVGAGI. The CDR3, as DNA: TGTGCCAGCAGTCCAACAGGGTATGGCTACACCTTC. Amino acids: CASSPTGYGYTF.